The rows below give T cell receptor beta chains drawn from one sample of a study of shared clonotypes between healthy human individuals. The protocol was immunoSEQ multiplex PCR, while the TCRdb copy is restricted to in-frame clones and leaves out a portion. The sample includes 2 million to 3 million clones, approximately 93% of them seen just once. The sequencing sample was made of naive CD4+ T cells from PBMCs. All receptors derive from a man aged 18 to 30 in good health. Some clones in this sample may be carry-over from other donors' samples. CDR3s include the opening cysteine and the closing phenylalanine or tryptophan. A D gene is named only where the DNA matches it firmly. Rows may omit the clone size; those that give it use once, few, many or a size class.

size: .
D: .
J: TRBJ1-4
V: TRBV5-1
CDR3: CASSLDTGATNEKLFF
DNA: TGCGCCAGCAGCTTGGATACCGGGGCAACTAATGAAAAACTGTTTTTT

size: .
D: TRBD2
J: TRBJ2-1
V: TRBV27
CDR3: CASSPARGLAGHNEQFF
DNA: TGTGCCAGCAGTCCGGCCCGGGGACTAGCGGGCCATAATGAGCAGTTCTTC

size: .
D: .
J: TRBJ1-5
V: TRBV7-2
CDR3: CASSLRADGVPQHF
DNA: TGTGCCAGCAGCCTCAGGGCGGACGGGGTGCCCCAGCATTTT

size: once
D: TRBD1
J: TRBJ1-4
V: TRBV19
CDR3: CASRPGQGHEKLFF
DNA: TGTGCCAGTAGACCGGGACAGGGACATGAAAAACTGTTTTTT

size: once
D: TRBD1
J: TRBJ1-4
V: TRBV6-5
CDR3: CASSYPGTGELFF
DNA: TGTGCCAGCAGTTATCCGGGGACAGGGGAACTGTTTTTT

size: .
D: TRBD1
J: TRBJ2-1
V: TRBV2
CDR3: CARRTGNNEQFF
DNA: TGTGCCAGGAGGACAGGGAACAATGAGCAGTTCTTC

size: .
D: TRBD1
J: TRBJ1-4
V: TRBV25-1
CDR3: CASSANRGLFF
DNA: TGTGCCAGCAGTGCCAACAGGGGACTGTTTTTT

size: once
D: TRBD2
J: TRBJ2-5
V: TRBV28
CDR3: CASSGGGSQETQYF
DNA: TGTGCCAGCAGCGGGGGGGGCAGCCAAGAGACCCAGTACTTC

size: .
D: .
J: TRBJ2-5
V: TRBV27
CDR3: CASSLSQGSIQETQYF
DNA: TGTGCCAGCAGTTTATCCCAGGGGTCAATCCAAGAGACCCAGTACTTC

size: .
D: TRBD2
J: TRBJ2-7
V: TRBV18
CDR3: CASSPGTSGVYEQYF
DNA: TGTGCCAGCTCACCAGGGACTAGCGGGGTCTACGAGCAGTACTTC

size: .
D: .
J: TRBJ1-2
V: TRBV20-1
CDR3: CSGGNYGYTF
DNA: TGCAGCGGGGGCAACTATGGCTACACCTTC

size: .
D: .
J: TRBJ1-5
V: TRBV28
CDR3: CASSLRGSQPQHF
DNA: TGTGCCAGCAGTTTAAGGGGAAGCCAGCCCCAGCATTTT

size: .
D: TRBD1
J: TRBJ2-7
V: TRBV2
CDR3: CASSEEQGAIYEQYF
DNA: TGTGCCAGCAGTGAGGAACAGGGGGCGATCTACGAGCAGTACTTC

size: .
D: TRBD2
J: TRBJ2-3
V: TRBV5-1
CDR3: CASSLLAARTDTQYF
DNA: TGCGCCAGCAGCTTACTAGCGGCACGCACAGATACGCAGTATTTT

size: .
D: .
J: TRBJ1-5
V: TRBV5-1
CDR3: CASSLAGAPNQPQHF
DNA: TGCGCCAGCAGCTTGGCAGGGGCTCCCAATCAGCCCCAGCATTTT

size: .
D: .
J: TRBJ1-5
V: TRBV27
CDR3: CASSLSGVGQPQHF
DNA: TGTGCCAGCAGTTTATCGGGGGTGGGTCAGCCCCAGCATTTT

size: .
D: .
J: TRBJ2-7
V: TRBV2
CDR3: CASSAPHSYEQYF
DNA: TGTGCCAGCAGTGCCCCGCACTCCTACGAGCAGTACTTC

size: .
D: TRBD2
J: TRBJ2-7
V: TRBV4-1
CDR3: CASSQEGGQAGGSEQYF
DNA: TGCGCCAGCAGCCAAGAAGGGGGTCAAGCGGGAGGTAGCGAGCAGTACTTC

size: .
D: .
J: TRBJ1-1
V: TRBV7-3
CDR3: CASSPREGTEAFF
DNA: TGTGCCAGCAGCCCGCGTGAGGGCACTGAAGCTTTCTTT

size: .
D: .
J: TRBJ2-7
V: TRBV5-1
CDR3: CASSLAGSQTHEQYF
DNA: TGCGCCAGCAGCTTGGCGGGGTCCCAAACGCACGAGCAGTACTTC

size: .
D: .
J: TRBJ2-1
V: TRBV5-1
CDR3: CASSPYPSLSGRGNEQFF
DNA: TGCGCCAGCAGCCCCTACCCCTCTTTGAGCGGGCGAGGGAATGAGCAGTTCTTC

size: .
D: .
J: TRBJ1-1
V: TRBV29-1
CDR3: CSVDGSMNTEAFF
DNA: TGCAGCGTTGATGGCAGTATGAACACTGAAGCTTTCTTT

size: .
D: TRBD1
J: TRBJ1-2
V: TRBV6-1
CDR3: CASRMTGGRPGYTF
DNA: TGTGCCAGCAGGATGACAGGGGGCAGGCCTGGCTACACCTTC

size: .
D: TRBD1
J: TRBJ2-7
V: TRBV5-1
CDR3: CASSWTGAEYEQYF
DNA: TGTGCCAGCAGCTGGACAGGGGCGGAATACGAGCAGTACTTC

size: .
D: TRBD1
J: TRBJ2-1
V: TRBV9
CDR3: CASSVGQGRSYVNEQFF
DNA: TGTGCCAGCAGCGTGGGACAGGGGAGGTCGTACGTGAATGAGCAGTTCTTC

size: .
D: .
J: TRBJ2-1
V: TRBV9
CDR3: CASSVGGSYNEQFF
DNA: TGTGCCAGCAGCGTAGGTGGTTCCTACAATGAGCAGTTCTTC

size: .
D: .
J: TRBJ2-3
V: TRBV7-3
CDR3: CASSLTGGPDTQYF
DNA: TGTGCCAGCAGCCTGACCGGGGGGCCCGATACGCAGTATTTT

size: .
D: TRBD1
J: TRBJ2-7
V: TRBV6-5
CDR3: CASSTGDSSYEQYF
DNA: TGTGCCAGCAGTACCGGGGACAGCTCCTACGAGCAGTACTTC

size: .
D: TRBD2
J: TRBJ2-1
V: TRBV2
CDR3: CASRSQREVYNEQFF
DNA: TGTGCCAGCAGATCCCAGCGGGAGGTCTACAATGAGCAGTTCTTC

size: .
D: .
J: TRBJ1-2
V: TRBV10-3
CDR3: CAISQQGPETIYGYTF
DNA: TGTGCCATCAGCCAACAGGGACCAGAGACCATCTATGGCTACACCTTC

size: .
D: .
J: TRBJ2-3
V: TRBV5-1
CDR3: CASSLAGFSTDTQYF
DNA: TGCGCCAGCAGCTTGGCGGGCTTTAGCACAGATACGCAGTATTTT

size: .
D: .
J: TRBJ2-7
V: TRBV5-1
CDR3: CASSLAPPGEQYF
DNA: TGCGCCAGCAGCTTGGCCCCTCCGGGGGAGCAGTACTTC

size: .
D: TRBD2
J: TRBJ2-3
V: TRBV5-4
CDR3: CASSLTSGRIDTDTQYF
DNA: TGTGCCAGCAGCCTAACTAGCGGGAGGATAGATACAGATACGCAGTATTTT

size: once
D: TRBD1
J: TRBJ2-5
V: TRBV7-2
CDR3: CASSIQGGPQETQYF
DNA: TGTGCCAGCAGCATACAGGGGGGCCCACAAGAGACCCAGTACTTC

size: .
D: TRBD1
J: TRBJ2-2
V: TRBV6-1
CDR3: CASNNRGANTGELFF
DNA: TGTGCCAGCAATAACAGGGGGGCGAACACCGGGGAGCTGTTTTTT

size: .
D: TRBD2
J: TRBJ2-3
V: TRBV2
CDR3: CASRASGRGPDTQYF
DNA: TGTGCCAGCAGAGCTAGCGGGAGGGGACCAGATACGCAGTATTTT

size: .
D: TRBD1
J: TRBJ2-7
V: TRBV6-1
CDR3: CASSGDRGYEQYF
DNA: TGTGCCAGCAGTGGGGACAGGGGCTACGAGCAGTACTTC

size: .
D: TRBD2
J: TRBJ2-5
V: TRBV7-2
CDR3: CASSLVTGGLAGIRETQYF
DNA: TGTGCCAGCAGCTTAGTGACCGGAGGACTAGCGGGTATTCGAGAGACCCAGTACTTC

size: .
D: .
J: TRBJ2-5
V: TRBV14
CDR3: CASSQVASPTGETQYF
DNA: TGTGCCAGCAGCCAAGTAGCGAGCCCGACCGGAGAGACCCAGTACTTC

size: .
D: TRBD1
J: TRBJ2-6
V: TRBV7-9
CDR3: CASSLYGTVNSGANVLTF
DNA: TGTGCCAGCAGCTTATATGGGACAGTAAACTCTGGGGCCAACGTCCTGACTTTC

size: .
D: .
J: TRBJ1-4
V: TRBV7-2
CDR3: CASSLVGEKLFF
DNA: TGTGCCAGCAGCTTAGTGGGTGAAAAACTGTTTTTT